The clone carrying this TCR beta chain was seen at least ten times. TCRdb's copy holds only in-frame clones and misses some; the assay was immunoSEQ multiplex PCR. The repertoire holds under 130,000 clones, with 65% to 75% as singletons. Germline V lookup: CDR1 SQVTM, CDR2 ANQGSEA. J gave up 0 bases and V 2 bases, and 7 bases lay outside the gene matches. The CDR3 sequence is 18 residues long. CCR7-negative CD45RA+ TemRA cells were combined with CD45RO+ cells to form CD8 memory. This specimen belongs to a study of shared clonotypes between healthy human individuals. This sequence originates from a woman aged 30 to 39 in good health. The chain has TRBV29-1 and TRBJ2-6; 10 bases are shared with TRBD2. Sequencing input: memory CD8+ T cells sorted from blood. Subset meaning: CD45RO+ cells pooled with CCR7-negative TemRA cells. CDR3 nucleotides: TGCAGCGTTGAACGGACTAGCGGTAGTGCCTCTGGGGCCAACGTCCTGACTTTC. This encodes CSVERTSGSASGANVLTF.